One and the same sample provided the 31 T cell receptor beta chains below, sequenced in a study of regulatory T cells in long-lasting Graves disease. Sequencing libraries for TCR beta were prepared with iRepertoire HTBI primers and Arm-PCR of CDR3 regions. Via MiXCR, TCRdb re-called the multiplex PCR reads, giving one row per CDR3 protein. The table shows roughly 350,000 distinct CDR3 sequences, with around 15% occurring only once. Noted time point: newly diagnosed GD, antithyroid drugs for less than 3 months. PBMC-derived RNA was used for the TCR library. In addition, the sample was reused for a study of T cells in Graves' hyperthyroidism and ophthalmopathy.

Source: peripheral blood mononuclear cells (PBMCs), taken at new diagnosis, from a patient treated with antithyroid drugs. Receptors originate from a woman aged 18-29 years with Graves disease.

The table lists this clonotype with a count of one. This chain joins TRBV4-2 and TRBJ1-2, with 8 bases identical to TRBD1. Germline V gives CDR1 LGHNA, CDR2 YNFKEQ. CDR3 length equals 16 residues. V shed 4 bases, J shed 2 bases, and the junction held 9 bases outside the gene matches. The CDR3 reads CASSLQATGENYGYTF. The DNA of the CDR3 is TGTGCCAGCAGCCTACAGGCGACAGGGGAAAACTATGGCTACACCTTC.

The rearrangement uses TRBV28 and TRBJ1-2; maybe TRBD1 (6 bases). CDR3 length: 16 amino acids. Germline V gene data show CDR1 as MDHEN and CDR2 as SYDVKM. Trimming stripped 3 bases from V and 1 base from J, with 15 bases between. CDR3 residues: CASSFEGGGGNYGYTF. The CDR3 DNA reads TGTGCCAGCAGTTTCGAAGGGGGTGGAGGTAACTATGGCTACACCTTC.

There are many counts of this clonotype. The chain combines TRBV24-1 with TRBJ2-3; D could derive from TRBD1 or TRBD2 (7 bases each). The CDR3 contains 17 residues. Germline V gene sequence: CDR1 KGHDR, CDR2 SFDVKD. Trimming took off 2 bases at V and 3 bases at J, with 17 bases between the two ends. The CDR3 coding sequence is TGTGCCACCAGTGATTCTGGCAGGGGGGGCCTAACAGATACGCAGTATTTT. Residues: CATSDSGRGGLTDTQYF.

The gene calls are TRBV19 and TRBJ2-7, with 10 positions matching TRBD1. The germline CDR1 and CDR2 sequences are LNHDA and SQIVND (reference sequence). The CDR3 covers 14 residues. V lost 6 bases to trimming and J lost 9 bases; unmatched junction nucleotides: 11. In DNA, the CDR3 is TGTGCCAGTAGCCGGGACAGGGGATTTAATAGGCAGTACTTC. Its translation: CASSRDRGFNRQYF.

The sample holds a few counts of this clonotype. The rearrangement links TRBV6-1 to TRBJ1-3, with a weak D call TRBD1 (6 bases). Germline V lookup: CDR1 MNHNS, CDR2 SASEGT. V dropped 6 bases and J dropped 3 bases, with 18 bases sitting between them. CDR3 length equals 16 residues. CDR3 sequence (DNA): TGTGCCAGCAGCCTGACGTGGCAGGGGAATGGAAACACCATATATTTT. This sequence encodes CASSLTWQGNGNTIYF.

This clonotype appeared a few times. The chain carries TRBV29-1 and TRBJ2-7, with D possibly being TRBD1 (6 bases). V was trimmed by 5 bases and J by 4 bases, leaving 9 bases between them. The CDR3 extends over 11 amino acids. In germline, CDR1 is SQVTM, CDR2 ANQGSEA. The CDR3 sequence: CSVLRGYEQYF. In DNA form, the CDR3 reads TGCAGCGTTCTCAGGGGTTACGAGCAGTACTTC.

This chain connects TRBV19 to TRBJ1-2; the D is unclear. Germline values: CDR1 LNHDA, CDR2 SQIVND (reference sequence). V was clipped by 6 bases and J by 4 bases, with 9 bases between them. The CDR3 consists of 12 residues. CDR3 sequence: CASRMDVYGYTF. The CDR3 DNA follows: TGTGCCAGTAGGATGGACGTCTATGGCTACACCTTC.

Ten or more counts support this clonotype. The chain recombines TRBV7-9 with TRBJ2-2; D remains unclear. Germline values: CDR1 SEHNR, CDR2 FQNEAQ (reference sequence). Trimming shortened V by 6 bases and J by 0 bases, and 14 bases separated the two germline ends. The CDR3 is 16 residues long. The CDR3 loop reads CASRLSQHANTGELFF. The CDR3 DNA follows: TGTGCCAGCAGACTCTCACAGCACGCGAACACCGGGGAGCTGTTTTTT.

Of note for this clonotype: This may arise from a read error, as a much more abundant clone is one base away. The chain is built from TRBV3-1 and TRBJ2-4; tentative D call: TRBD2 (6 bases). Germline CDR1 LGHDT, CDR2 YNNKEL (reference sequence). This CDR3 has 16 residues. The chain's CDR3 is CASSPAGTSAQKIQYF. The CDR3 DNA is TGTGCCAGCAGCCCGGCTGGGACTTCAGCCCAAAAAATTCAGTACTTC.

This clonotype has a handful of counts. The gene calls are TRBV19 and TRBJ1-6; 8 nucleotides agree with TRBD1. V dropped 4 bases and J dropped 9; count of bases not matched to a gene: 5. Germline-derived CDR1 and CDR2 are LNHDA and SQIVND (reference sequence). The CDR3 sequence is 14 residues long. The CDR3 loop reads CASSTRQGSSPLHF. The CDR3 DNA follows: TGTGCCAGTAGTACTCGACAGGGGAGTTCACCCCTCCACTTT.

The chain recombines TRBV24-1 with TRBJ2-2; TRBD1 agrees at 7 bases. V lost 6 bases and J lost 2; bases outside the gene matches: 5. Germline V gene data show CDR1 as KGHDR and CDR2 as SFDVKD. The CDR3 is 15 amino acids. The CDR3 DNA sequence: TGTGCCACCAGTTCCTGGGACAGAAACACCGGGGAGCTGTTTTTT. Protein sequence: CATSSWDRNTGELFF.

This chain joins TRBV7-6 and TRBJ1-5, with D tentatively TRBD1 (5 bases). Germline V gives CDR1 SGHVS, CDR2 FNYEAQ. CDR3 length: 18 residues. V lost 1 base to trimming and J lost 0 bases, with 16 bases between them. The DNA of the CDR3 is TGTGCCAGCAGCTTAGGGGTTTGGGACTTTGATAGCAATCAGCCCCAGCATTTT. Translation: CASSLGVWDFDSNQPQHF.

At least ten counts were recorded for this clonotype. The chain recombines TRBV2 with TRBJ2-2, with D hard to call. Germline CDR1 and CDR2: SNHLY and FYNNEI. The ends were cut back, 0 bases at V and 3 bases at J, with 8 bases in the middle. The CDR3 loop spans 15 amino acids. The CDR3: CASSEAPADTGELFF. The CDR3 nucleotides are TGTGCCAGCAGTGAAGCCCCAGCTGACACCGGGGAGCTGTTTTTT.

This clonotype was seen at least ten times. The chain couples TRBV20-1 to TRBJ2-7; the match to TRBD2 covers 8 bases. CDR3 length: 14 amino acids. J lost 5 bases, V lost 7 bases, and 13 bases had no gene match. CDR1 and CDR2 (germline): DFQATT, SNEGSKA (reference sequence). The CDR3 loop is CSGIGGATRDEQYF. The CDR3 DNA reads as TGCAGTGGTATCGGGGGGGCGACTAGGGACGAGCAGTACTTC.

This clonotype was recorded a few times. V gene TRBV24-1 combines with J gene TRBJ2-3; a possible D gene is TRBD1 (5 bases). V was pared by 6 bases and J by 0 bases, with 12 bases between. The CDR3 totals 15 residues. Germline-derived CDR1 and CDR2 are KGHDR and SFDVKD. The CDR3 protein is CATSNRLTSTDTQYF. The CDR3 DNA follows: TGTGCCACCAGTAACAGGTTAACTAGCACAGATACGCAGTATTTT.

This clonotype was recorded many times. The rearrangement joins TRBV20-1 to TRBJ2-3; 8 nucleotides line up with TRBD1. V shed 1 base and J 4 bases; nucleotides not matched to a gene: 4. Germline CDR1 reads DFQATT; CDR2 reads SNEGSKA (reference sequence). The CDR3 is made up of 14 amino acids. The CDR3 is CSARVDRAADTQYF. The DNA of the CDR3 is TGCAGTGCTAGAGTGGACAGGGCCGCAGATACGCAGTATTTT.

CDR3 sequence: CASSHATELTGAFF. The CDR3, as DNA: TGTGCCAGCAGCCACGCTACGGAGTTGACTGGGGCTTTCTTT. V gene TRBV3-1 combines with J gene TRBJ1-1, with unresolved D. The V and J ends lost 3 bases and 11 bases respectively, with 19 bases between them. The V gene's germline CDR1 is LGHDT and CDR2 YNNKEL (reference sequence). This CDR3 is 14 amino acids long.

This clonotype was seen many times. This chain links TRBV5-6 with TRBJ1-1; no clear D. The V end lost 5 bases, the J end lost 10 bases, and 15 bases lay between the germline ends. This CDR3 has 12 amino acids. The germline V gene encodes CDR1 SGHDT and CDR2 YYEEEE. The CDR3 DNA follows: TGTGCCAGCAGTTTAGGGCCACTTGGAGCTTTCTTT. Its protein product is CASSLGPLGAFF.

Notes on this clonotype: A much larger clone sits a single nucleotide away, making a read error possible. The chain is built from TRBV6-1 and TRBJ2-5; no firm D call. Germline assignment: CDR1 MNHNS and CDR2 SASEGT. CDR3 length: 12 residues. The CDR3 DNA is TGTGCCAGCAGTGTGTACCAAGGGACCCAGTACTTC. Residues: CASSVYQGTQYF.

CDR3 sequence: CASSLGTGGPSSGNTIYF. CDR3 DNA: TGCGCCAGCAGCTTAGGGACAGGGGGCCCAAGCTCTGGAAACACCATATATTTT. The genes are TRBV5-1 and TRBJ1-3, with 12 bases fitting TRBD1. This CDR3 has 18 amino acids. V was pared by 2 bases and J by 0 bases, with 6 bases of the junction left unmatched. The germline gives CDR1 SGHRS, CDR2 YFSETQ.

V is TRBV19 and J is TRBJ1-2; TRBD1 matches at 7 bases. The CDR3 contains 13 residues. The ends lost 5 bases at V and 8 bases at J; junction bases unmatched: 8. The germline gives CDR1 LNHDA, CDR2 SQIVND (reference sequence). The CDR3 reads CASSGRQGSGYTF. CDR3 DNA: TGTGCCAGTAGTGGCCGACAGGGAAGCGGCTACACCTTC.

The J gene is TRBJ2-7, the V gene TRBV5-1, with D tentatively TRBD2 (5 bases). Germline V gene lookup returns CDR1 SGHRS and CDR2 YFSETQ. CDR3 length equals 13 residues. V lost 4 bases to trimming and J lost 4 bases, with 12 bases between them. Here the CDR3 DNA reads TGCGCCAGCAGCATAGCGTGGGGTTACGAGCAGTACTTC. Translation gives CASSIAWGYEQYF.

The genes are TRBV11-3 and TRBJ2-5; 7 positions match TRBD1. V shed 2 bases and J 5 bases; nucleotides not matched to a gene: 14. Germline-derived CDR1 and CDR2 are SGHNT and YENEEA. There are 17 residues in the CDR3. The CDR3 loop is CASSLNTGARFSETQYF. The DNA for the CDR3 is TGTGCCAGCAGCTTAAATACAGGGGCGAGGTTTTCCGAGACCCAGTACTTC.

The rearrangement links TRBV9 to TRBJ1-2; D remains ambiguous. Trimming left V 4 bases short and J 1 base short, with 14 bases between. Germline V gene data show CDR1 as SGDLS and CDR2 as YYNGEE. This CDR3 has 15 amino acids. The CDR3 bases are TGTGCCAGCAGCCCCCTTTTGAGGGATAACTATGGCTACACCTTC. It specifies CASSPLLRDNYGYTF. The variable domain in full, completed from reference TRBV9 and TRBJ1-2, reads DSGVTQTPKHLITATGQRVTLRCSPRSGDLSVYWYQQSLDQGLQFLIQYYNGEERAKGNILERFSAQQFPDLHSELNLSSLELGDSALYFCASSPLLRDNYGYTFGSGTRLTVV.

In its sample, this clonotype was seen many times. The rearrangement links TRBV11-2 to TRBJ2-7, with TRBD1 matching over 8 bases. Unmatched junction bases numbered 7, after V lost 2 bases and J lost 4 bases. CDR1 and CDR2 from the germline V gene are SGHAT and FQNNGV. This CDR3 has 15 amino acids. CDR3 in DNA: TGTGCCAGCAGCTTAACGTACAGGGGGGCATACGAGCAGTACTTC. It codes for CASSLTYRGAYEQYF.

The chain couples TRBV14 to TRBJ1-6; 7 positions agree with TRBD1. Trimming removed 2 bases from V and 8 bases from J; junction bases left unmatched: 6. The CDR3 spans 15 residues. Germline V CDR1 and CDR2: SGHDN, FVKESK. The CDR3 bases are TGTGCCAGCAGCCAACTGACAGGGTTGGATTCACCCCTCCACTTT. Protein: CASSQLTGLDSPLHF.

Turning to this clonotype: A much larger clone differs from this one at a single base, so this may be a read error. The V call is TRBV18, the J call TRBJ1-2; D possibly corresponds to TRBD1 (6 bases). Germline CDR1 KGHSH, CDR2 LQKENI. The CDR3 sequence is 13 residues long. In nucleotides, the CDR3 is TGTGCCAGCTCAGCACAGGGAGAGTATGGCTGCACCTTC. It encodes CASSAQGEYGCTF.

This clonotype was counted between two and nine times. The chain employs TRBV4-1 and TRBJ1-6, with 7 bases matching TRBD1. The J segment lost 5 bases and the V segment lost 4 bases, leaving 8 bases of the junction unmatched. The CDR3 has 16 amino acids. Germline CDR1 reads MGHRA; CDR2 reads YSYEKL. The CDR3 sequence is CASSPTNRGHNSPLHF. In DNA, the CDR3 is TGCGCCAGCAGCCCGACTAACAGGGGCCATAATTCACCCCTCCACTTT.

This clonotype occurred once. The conserved closing phenylalanine or tryptophan is absent in this CDR3, likely reflecting a read error. The genes are TRBV12-3 or TRBV12-4 and TRBJ1-6; D not certain. Trimming removed 1 base from V and 0 bases from J, with 13 bases in between. The CDR3 is 18 amino acids. In nucleotides, the CDR3 is TGTGCCAGCAGTTTAGGCAGGATACCAAGCTCCTATAATTCACCCCTCCACTCT. This translates into CASSLGRIPSSYNSPLHS.

This clonotype was counted only a few times. The chain joins TRBV6-5 to TRBJ1-2; D gene ambiguous. V lost 2 bases and J 7 bases, leaving 5 bases between the germline ends. CDR3 size: 11 residues. Per the germline V gene, CDR1 is MNHEY and CDR2 is SVGAGI. CDR3 in amino acids: CASSYGLGYTF. In DNA form, the CDR3 reads TGTGCCAGCAGTTACGGCCTTGGCTACACCTTC.

The CDR3 loop reads CAWIGYSGNTIYF. The CDR3 bases are TGTGCCTGGATCGGGTATTCTGGAAACACCATATATTTT. This chain connects TRBV30 to TRBJ1-3; D is ambiguous. Germline V gene lookup returns CDR1 GTSNPN and CDR2 SVGIG (reference sequence). The CDR3 is 13 residues long. Trimming pared 4 bases from V and 1 base from J, leaving 8 bases between.